This TCR beta chain was observed in a study of T cell repertoires in cytomegalovirus infection. Overall study: The public TCR beta signatures pointed to both CMV infection and matching HLA type.

TCRdb re-derived calls from the reads in MiXCR, one entry per CDR3 protein. In the table there are about 130,000 distinct CDR3 sequences, roughly 9% of which are singletons. This clonotype was seen at least ten times. Germline V lookup: CDR1 SQVTM, CDR2 ANQGSEA. Trimming shortened V by 7 bases and J by 1 base, and 15 bases separated the two germline ends. This CDR3 has 14 amino acids. This clonotype originated in a human donor in good health (CMV status not recorded). Some clones in this sample may be carry-over from other donors' samples. The chain links TRBV29-1 to TRBJ2-3; TRBD1 is a possible D gene (6 bases). Input material: PBMCs. CDR3 DNA sequence: TGCAGCGGAGGGCACAAGGGGGGCACAGATACGCAGTATTTT. Amino acids: CSGGHKGGTDTQYF.